This T cell receptor (beta chain) was retrieved from a study of control samples from healthy donors and cancer patients. The table came from immunoSEQ multiplex PCR; TCRdb's copy has only in-frame clones and leaves some out. The table records some 74,000 clones, over 90% of them present only once. V was pared by 3 bases and J by 6 bases, with 12 bases between. Germline V CDR1 and CDR2: SNHLY, FYNNEI. The CDR3 extends over 14 amino acids. The chain links TRBV2 to TRBJ1-5, with D hard to call. The TCR comes from a woman in her 30s in good health. Sequencing was performed on blood. The CDR3 sequence is CASSDWQPSQPQHF. The CDR3 DNA sequence: TGTGCCAGCAGTGATTGGCAACCGAGTCAGCCCCAGCATTTT.